This TCR beta chain was identified in a study of cytotoxic CD8 clonotypes in ibrutinib-treated CLL. Broader study findings: On treatment, the uncommon public clonotypes contracted or remained stable. Sustained-remission and progressing patients diverged in sampling times. Pretreatment clonality was elevated relative to age-matched healthy donors and paralleled circulating CD8+ T-cell counts.

A remark on this clone: Its antigen is unidentified.

This CDR3 has 15 amino acids. Germline lookup yields CDR1 MNHNS and CDR2 SASEGT. With 0 bases clipped from V and 5 bases from J, the junction kept 6 bases outside the gene matches. The protocol was immunoSEQ multiplex PCR, while the TCRdb copy is restricted to in-frame clones and leaves out a portion. The sample contains some 130,000 clones, 80% to 90% of which appear only once. This TCR derives from a human donor with chronic lymphocytic leukemia. The genes are TRBV6-1 and TRBJ2-7, with 8 bases identical to TRBD2. The starting material was PBMCs, obtained after 24 months of ibrutinib treatment. The CDR3 nucleotides read TGTGCCAGCAGTGAAGCGGTTAGCGGGAATGACGAGCAGTACTTC. It is translated as CASSEAVSGNDEQYF.